Below, 3 T cell receptor beta chains from the same sample are listed, as sequenced in a study of vaccination effects on CD4 cells after COVID-19. Method: immunoSEQ multiplex PCR; TCRdb's copy keeps in-frame clones and lacks some. The sample lists around 49,000 clones; approximately 72% were seen once. Expansion of antigen-specific CD4+ T cells with viral peptide pools was carried out by the ViraFEST assay before sequencing. Upon completion of 10 to 11 days in culture, CD4+ T cells were isolated. By PCR, the person was confirmed to have had SARS-CoV-2 infection between March and December 2020. No antigen is known for these receptors. The material was CD4+ T cells from PBMCs cultured with a peptide pool, obtained before COVID-19 vaccination. The receptors here all came from a human donor who had a prior SARS-CoV-2 infection.

This chain links TRBV25-1 with TRBJ2-7, with TRBD2 matching 13 bases. Looked up from germline, CDR1 is MGHDK and CDR2 is SYGVNS. The CDR3 sequence is 14 residues long. V was pared by 6 bases and J by 2 bases, with 1 base of the junction left unmatched. The CDR3 region is CASSGLAGAYEQYF. The CDR3 DNA sequence: TGTGCCAGCAGCGGACTAGCGGGAGCCTACGAGCAGTACTTC.

This clone appeared a few times. This chain uses TRBV20-1 with TRBJ1-1; D not resolved. V was pared by 0 bases and J by 7 bases, with 3 bases between. The CDR3 contains 10 residues. Germline V lookup: CDR1 DFQATT, CDR2 SNEGSKA (reference sequence). In DNA, the CDR3 is TGCAGTGCTAGAGACCTTGAAGCTTTCTTT. Translated: CSARDLEAFF.

This clone has just a few counts. J is TRBJ2-2 and V is TRBV27, with D unresolved. The V end was cut by 3 bases, the J end by 7 bases, with 12 bases between. Germline V gene data show CDR1 as MNHEY and CDR2 as SMNVEV (reference sequence). CDR3 size: 14 residues. CDR3 protein: CASSLGRGIGELFF. The CDR3 nucleotides are TGTGCCAGCAGTTTGGGCAGAGGTATCGGGGAGCTGTTTTTT.